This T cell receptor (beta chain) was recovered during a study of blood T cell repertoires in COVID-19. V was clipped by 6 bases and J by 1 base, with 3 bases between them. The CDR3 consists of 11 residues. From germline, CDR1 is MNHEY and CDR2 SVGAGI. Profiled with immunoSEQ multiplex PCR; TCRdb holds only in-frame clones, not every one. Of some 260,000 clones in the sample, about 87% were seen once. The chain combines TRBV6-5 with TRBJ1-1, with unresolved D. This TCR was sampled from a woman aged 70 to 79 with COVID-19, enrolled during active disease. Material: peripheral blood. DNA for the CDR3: TGTGCCAGCAGGAGGAACACTGAAGCTTTCTTT. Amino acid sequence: CASRRNTEAFF.